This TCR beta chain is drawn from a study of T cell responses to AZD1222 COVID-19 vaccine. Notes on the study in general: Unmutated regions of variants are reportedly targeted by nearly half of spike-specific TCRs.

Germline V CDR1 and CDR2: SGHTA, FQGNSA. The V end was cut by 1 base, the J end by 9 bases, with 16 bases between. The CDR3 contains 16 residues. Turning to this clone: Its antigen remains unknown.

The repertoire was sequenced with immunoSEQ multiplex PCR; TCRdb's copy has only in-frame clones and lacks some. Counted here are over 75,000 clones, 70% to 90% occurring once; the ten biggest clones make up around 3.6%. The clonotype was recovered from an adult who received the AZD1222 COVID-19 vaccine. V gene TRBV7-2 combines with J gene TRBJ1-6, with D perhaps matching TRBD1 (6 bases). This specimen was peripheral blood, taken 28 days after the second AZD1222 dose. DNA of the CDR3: TGTGCCAGCAGCTTAGGGGGGCTCCCCGATCGTTCACCCCTCCACTTT. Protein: CASSLGGLPDRSPLHF.